This TCR beta chain was recorded in a study of pediatric ulcerative colitis. J was trimmed by 3 bases and V by 5 bases; bases with no gene match: 2. The CDR3 covers 15 residues. The V gene's germline CDR1 is MNHEY and CDR2 SVGAGI. The assay was immunoSEQ multiplex PCR, and TCRdb's table has in-frame clones only and misses some. The sample gives about 5,800 clones, about 90% of which show up once; less than 2% is in the top ten. The TCR sequence derives from a girl between 5 and 17 years old who was a control in a study of pediatric ulcerative colitis. The sequenced material came from blood. The chain links TRBV6-5 to TRBJ2-1; 12 bases agree with TRBD2. Written as DNA, the CDR3 is TGTGCCAGCAGTCGGACTAGCGGGGACTACAATGAGCAGTTCTTC. Amino acid sequence: CASSRTSGDYNEQFF.